This TCR beta chain derives from a study of fetal regulatory T cell absence and autoimmunity (dated by TCRdb to the late 2010s). Broadly, across the study: Exocrine pancreas autoimmunity was seen in the IPEX patients without clinical diabetes. General conclusions and limits of the study: TRB gene family usage was found to be broadly similar between cord blood and pancreas and to resemble published neonatal and adult repertoires. Significant oligoclonal enrichment of the TCR compartment was observed in pancreas versus cord blood, with some top clones enriched more than 85-fold. The oligoclonal enrichment was interpreted as supporting antigen-driven autoimmunity in the pancreas before birth in IPEX syndrome.

TCRbeta CDR3 regions were amplified and barcoded by two-step multiplex PCR on the immunoSEQ human TCRbeta survey platform. Libraries were sequenced on Illumina instruments, and IgH from the same samples was sequenced in parallel. The source study handled its data this way. To remove PCR and sequencing errors, raw reads were filtered against IMGT V, D, J definitions and grouped with a nearest-neighbor algorithm. Clones were defined by identical nucleotide sequence; differential abundance between tissues used per-clone Fisher exact tests with pFDR threshold p<0.01. A minimum inclusion filter of 10 in either sample excluded clones with frequencies too low for statistical inference. The immunoSEQ Analyzer was used for pairwise clonal comparisons, and IMGT tools were used to assess gene family usage. TCRdb took over this immuneACCESS table, retaining in-frame rearrangements with V and J assigned. Such tables are incomplete; in checked studies, under half of the missing clones stem from an unresolved V gene, and the remainder is unexplained. That table gives V, J and clone size, and the DNA gave D and trimming. This sample gives about 95,000 clones in total; about two thirds of them show up just once. The biggest ten clones account for 2% of the sample.

Remarks on this clone: Its cognate antigen has yet to be identified. Per-base quality was not reported, and no clone a single base away is much larger than it.

For repertoire sequencing, genomic DNA was processed from frozen pancreas tissue. The DNeasy Blood and Tissue Kit was used to extract roughly 2-3.1 ug of genomic DNA from umbilical cord blood or frozen pancreas. Trimming costs V 0 bases and J 0 bases, and their ends lie 8 bases apart. From cysteine to phenylalanine, the CDR3 is 15 amino acids long. Just the 45-base CDR3 DNA is kept, in frame starting at base 1. The germline V gene specifies SGHRS as CDR1 and YFSETQ as CDR2. This TCR came from a male donor with IPEX syndrome. The sequenced sample was pancreas tissue. The V and J segments used are TRBV5-1 and TRBJ2-3, with TRBD2 tentatively as D gene (5 bases match). The base sequence is TGCGCCAGCAGCTTGGAGCGGAGTAGCACAGATACGCAGTATTTT. This is translated as CASSLERSSTDTQYF.